The clone carrying this T cell receptor (beta chain) appeared many times. The CDR3 spans 15 residues. CDR1 is MNHEY, CDR2 SVGEGT, per germline. V was cut by 4 bases and J by 3 bases, with 15 bases left in between. These data originate in a study of Graves' ophthalmopathy and Graves' hyperthyroidism. TCR beta CDR3 amplification used RNA transcripts. Second-round multiplex PCR followed a first-round RT-PCR using HTBI primers. TCRdb re-analysed the multiplex PCR reads in MiXCR, keeping a single row per CDR3 protein. The sample contains around 400,000 distinct CDR3 sequences, 15% to 20% of which appear only once.

The sample comprised peripheral blood. This TCR was recovered from a woman under 30 with Graves' ophthalmopathy. The chain couples TRBV6-2 or TRBV6-3 to TRBJ1-1, with a possible D match to TRBD1 (5 bases). This chain's CDR3 is CASSSTGLRDTEAFF. In DNA form, the CDR3 reads TGTGCCAGCAGTTCGACGGGACTACGGGACACTGAAGCTTTCTTT.